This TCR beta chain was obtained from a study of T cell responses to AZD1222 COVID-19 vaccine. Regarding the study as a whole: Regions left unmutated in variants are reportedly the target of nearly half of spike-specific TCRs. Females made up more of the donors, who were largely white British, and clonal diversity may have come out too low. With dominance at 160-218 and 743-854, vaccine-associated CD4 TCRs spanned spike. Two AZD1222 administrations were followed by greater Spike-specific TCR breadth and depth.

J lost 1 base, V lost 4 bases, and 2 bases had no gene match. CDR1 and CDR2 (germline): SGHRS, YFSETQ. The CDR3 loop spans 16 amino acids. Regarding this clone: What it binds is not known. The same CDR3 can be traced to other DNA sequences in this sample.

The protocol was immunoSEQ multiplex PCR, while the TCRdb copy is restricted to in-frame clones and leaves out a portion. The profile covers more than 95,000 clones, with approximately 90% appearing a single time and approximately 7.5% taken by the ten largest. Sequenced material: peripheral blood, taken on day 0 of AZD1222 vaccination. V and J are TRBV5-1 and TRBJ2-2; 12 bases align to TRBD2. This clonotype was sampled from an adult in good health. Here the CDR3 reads CASSLGLAGNTGELFF. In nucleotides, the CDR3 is TGCGCCAGCAGCCTGGGACTAGCGGGGAACACCGGGGAGCTGTTTTTT.